Presented here are 26 T cell receptor beta chains from one specimen sequenced in a study of OX40 agonist ivuxolimab in advanced cancers. TCRdb's table, derived via immunoSEQ multiplex PCR, lists solely in-frame clones and lacks some. Of around 80,000 clones listed, about 91% are singletons. The sample was CD4+ or CD8+ T cells sorted from blood, taken in a trial of the OX40 agonist ivuxolimab. The receptors derive from an adult with an advanced solid tumor such as melanoma, head and neck, liver or kidney cancer.

The J gene is TRBJ1-5, the V gene TRBV27; unclear D gene. Trimming cost V 6 bases and J 6 bases, with 18 bases left between them. The CDR3 spans 15 residues. CDR1 is MNHEY and CDR2 is SMNVEV in the germline V gene (reference sequence). CDR3 bases: TGTGCCAGCAGCCCTGGCGTAGGTCTAGGTCAGCCCCAGCATTTT. Its protein product is CASSPGVGLGQPQHF.

The V and J genes are TRBV7-8 and TRBJ2-1, with D uncertain. Germline CDR1 is SGHVS and CDR2 is FQNEAQ. The CDR3 loop spans 13 amino acids. DNA of the CDR3: TGTGCAGCAACCTCCGAGGACTACAATGAGCAGTTCTTC. It is translated as CAATSEDYNEQFF.

The chain uses TRBV6-6 and TRBJ1-5; D remains unclear. This CDR3 contains 15 residues. The V end lost 10 bases, the J end lost 2 bases, and 18 bases lay between the germline ends. Germline values: CDR1 MNHNY, CDR2 SVGAGI (reference sequence). The CDR3 loop reads CATSLLGSGNQPQHF. CDR3 nucleotide sequence: TGTGCCACCTCCCTGTTGGGGTCCGGCAATCAGCCCCAGCATTTT.

This clone was detected only once. The rearrangement uses TRBV2 and TRBJ2-3, with D maybe TRBD1 (5 bases). Trimming pared 7 bases from V and 1 base from J, leaving 12 bases between. CDR3 length: 14 residues. Germline-derived CDR1 and CDR2 are SNHLY and FYNNEI. This CDR3 reads CASIRQSRTDTQYF. In DNA form, the CDR3 reads TGTGCCAGCATTCGACAGTCCCGCACAGATACGCAGTATTTT.

The J gene is TRBJ1-4, the V gene TRBV7-2, with D perhaps TRBD1 (5 bases). This CDR3 has 13 amino acids. V lost 1 base, J lost 8 bases, and 8 bases lay in between. Per germline, CDR1 SGHTA and CDR2 FQGNSA. CDR3 coding DNA: TGTGCCAGCAGCTTAGGATGGGGGGAAAAACTGTTTTTT. Its protein product is CASSLGWGEKLFF.

The chain employs TRBV27 and TRBJ2-1; D unresolved. V was clipped by 3 bases and J by 8 bases, with 11 bases between them. Germline V gene lookup returns CDR1 MNHEY and CDR2 SMNVEV (reference sequence). This CDR3 comprises 13 residues. The CDR3 loop reads CASSFSQWYEQFF. In DNA form, the CDR3 reads TGTGCCAGCAGTTTTTCCCAATGGTATGAGCAGTTCTTC.

The gene calls are TRBV9 and TRBJ2-5, with 7 positions matching TRBD2. The V gene end was trimmed by 5 bases and the J gene end by 5 bases; junction bases not matched to a gene: 6. This CDR3 comprises 13 residues. Germline loops: CDR1 SGDLS, CDR2 YYNGEE. The CDR3 nucleotides read TGTGCCAGCAGTCGCCGGGACTACGAGACCCAGTACTTC. Translated, it gives CASSRRDYETQYF.

This chain uses TRBV7-3 with TRBJ2-7; the D gene is possibly TRBD2 (6 bases). CDR1 is SGHTA, CDR2 FQGTGA, per germline. Deletions cut 5 bases from V and 6 bases from J, with 11 bases between. This CDR3 is 12 amino acids long. The CDR3 here is CASSQLGGEQYF. Written as DNA, the CDR3 is TGTGCCAGCAGCCAACTGGGGGGCGAGCAGTACTTC.

J is TRBJ2-7 and V is TRBV18, with TRBD1 matching 12 bases. Germline values: CDR1 KGHSH, CDR2 LQKENI. The CDR3 covers 14 residues. Trimming cost V 3 bases and J 7 bases; bases outside gene matches: 4. The DNA for the CDR3 is TGTGCCAGCTCACCGGGACAGGGGGCGGGTGAGCAGTACTTC. It is translated as CASSPGQGAGEQYF.

The V and J genes are TRBV5-1 and TRBJ2-2; D is undetermined. This CDR3 has 15 residues. The V and J ends lost 2 bases and 7 bases respectively, with 15 bases between them. Germline V gene lookup returns CDR1 SGHRS and CDR2 YFSETQ. CDR3 sequence: CASSLDRSSSGELFF. The CDR3 nucleotides are TGCGCCAGCAGCTTAGATCGATCTTCCAGCGGGGAGCTGTTTTTT.

This chain links TRBV6-5 with TRBJ1-5; possible D gene TRBD1, 6 bases. CDR1 is MNHEY, CDR2 SVGAGI, per germline. CDR3 length: 14 residues. Trimming removed 6 bases at V and 2 bases at J, with 11 bases between. CDR3 region: CASRQGGGNQPQHF. The CDR3 DNA reads as TGTGCCAGCAGACAAGGGGGTGGCAATCAGCCCCAGCATTTT.

The chain carries TRBV29-1 and TRBJ1-2; a weak D match, TRBD1 (5 bases). The CDR3 length is 12 residues. Between the trimmed V and J ends, which lost 5 bases and 8 bases, there was a span of 15 bases. From germline, CDR1 is SQVTM and CDR2 ANQGSEA. In DNA, the CDR3 is TGCAGCGTTTGTAGCGGGGCGGGCGGCTACACCTTC. Translating it yields CSVCSGAGGYTF.

The J gene is TRBJ1-1, the V gene TRBV7-9, with TRBD1 as a possible D gene (5 bases). The V gene lost 5 bases and the J gene lost 4 bases, with 11 bases spanning the gap. The germline gives CDR1 SEHNR, CDR2 FQNEAQ (reference sequence). The CDR3 covers 13 residues. CDR3 sequence reads: CASSLQGTTEAFF. CDR3 bases: TGTGCCAGCAGCCTCCAGGGTACCACTGAAGCTTTCTTT.

The chain is built from TRBV19 and TRBJ2-7, with 7 bases aligning to TRBD1. There are 15 residues in the CDR3. From germline, CDR1 is LNHDA and CDR2 SQIVND (reference sequence). V was pared by 1 base and J by 3 bases, with 6 bases of the junction left unmatched. CDR3 DNA sequence: TGTGCCAGTAGTATAGGTCCGGGACAGTTCTACGAGCAGTACTTC. Translation: CASSIGPGQFYEQYF.

V usage is TRBV2 and J usage is TRBJ1-2, with D unclear. The germline CDR1 and CDR2 sequences are SNHLY and FYNNEI. The CDR3 has 12 residues. V was shortened by 6 bases and J by 2 bases, with 7 bases between the two germline ends. CDR3 loop: CASRQNNYGYTF. The CDR3 coding sequence is TGTGCCAGCAGGCAAAACAACTATGGCTACACCTTC.

The chain recombines TRBV20-1 with TRBJ2-1; D not resolved. CDR3 length: 10 amino acids. Germline CDR1 DFQATT, CDR2 SNEGSKA (reference sequence). V lost 3 bases and J lost 6, with 3 bases in between. The CDR3 DNA reads TGCAGTGCTAGCCCCAATGAGCAGTTCTTC. This gives the protein CSASPNEQFF.

The chain is built from TRBV30 and TRBJ2-1; D might be TRBD2 (6 bases). Germline V gene data show CDR1 as GTSNPN and CDR2 as SVGIG (reference sequence). The CDR3 is 12 residues long. Trimming pared 3 bases from V and 9 bases from J, leaving 12 bases between. This CDR3 reads CAWSPVGGEQFF. CDR3 bases: TGTGCCTGGAGCCCCGTCGGGGGTGAGCAGTTCTTC.

The rearrangement uses TRBV28 and TRBJ1-4, with D perhaps TRBD1 (6 bases). The CDR3 length is 14 residues. V was cut by 6 bases and J by 7 bases, with 15 bases left in between. From germline, CDR1 is MDHEN and CDR2 SYDVKM. The CDR3 protein is CASRRGGSSEKLFF. The DNA for the CDR3 is TGTGCCAGCAGAAGGGGGGGCTCTAGTGAAAAACTGTTTTTT.

The V and J genes are TRBV11-3 and TRBJ2-5; 7 positions match TRBD1. The V gene end was trimmed by 3 bases and the J gene end by 1 base; junction bases not matched to a gene: 8. Germline V gene data show CDR1 as SGHNT and CDR2 as YENEEA. The CDR3 is made up of 16 amino acids. CDR3 amino acids: CASSLLSGQIQETQYF. CDR3 DNA sequence: TGTGCCAGCAGCTTGCTTTCGGGACAGATCCAAGAGACCCAGTACTTC.

The rearrangement links TRBV5-4 to TRBJ1-1; TRBD1 might be the D (6 bases). V was cut by 4 bases and J by 3 bases, with 13 bases left in between. Germline values: CDR1 SGHNT, CDR2 YYREEE (reference sequence). The CDR3 covers 14 residues. The CDR3 is CASSLMGGYTEAFF. In DNA form, the CDR3 reads TGTGCCAGCAGCCTCATGGGGGGCTACACTGAAGCTTTCTTT.

The V call is TRBV2, the J call TRBJ1-2, with 7 bases lining up with TRBD1. Germline V gene sequence: CDR1 SNHLY, CDR2 FYNNEI. The V and J ends lost 6 bases and 5 bases, in that order; junction bases with no gene match: 9. The CDR3 runs 14 residues. CDR3 DNA sequence: TGTGCCAGCAGCCCCGACAGGGAGACTTATGGCTACACCTTC. This sequence encodes CASSPDRETYGYTF.

The rearrangement joins TRBV19 to TRBJ2-3, with TRBD2 as a possible D gene (6 bases). Trimming stripped 5 bases from V and 3 bases from J, with 15 bases between. The CDR3 extends over 15 amino acids. CDR1 is LNHDA, CDR2 SQIVND, per germline (reference sequence). CDR3 DNA sequence: TGTGCCAGTAGTTTCAGGACTATCCTAACAGATACGCAGTATTTT. Protein sequence: CASSFRTILTDTQYF.

The chain employs TRBV2 and TRBJ2-1; D perhaps matches TRBD2 (5 bases). The V gene's germline CDR1 is SNHLY and CDR2 FYNNEI. This CDR3 is built from 14 residues. Between the trimmed V and J ends, which lost 6 bases and 5 bases, there was a span of 14 bases. CDR3 in DNA: TGTGCCAGCAGCGACTACCTAAGGGACAATGAGCAGTTCTTC. Residues: CASSDYLRDNEQFF.

The CDR3 bases are TGTGCCAGCAGAGATGGACAGGGGAATCAGCCCCAGCATTTT. Translation: CASRDGQGNQPQHF. The chain joins TRBV28 to TRBJ1-5; 9 bases agree with TRBD1. The CDR3 is made up of 14 amino acids. Per the germline V gene, CDR1 is MDHEN and CDR2 is SYDVKM. After removal of 6 bases from V and 4 bases from J, the junction contained 4 bases not matched to a gene.

This rearrangement joins TRBV7-8 to TRBJ2-2; D may correspond to TRBD1 or TRBD2 (5 bases each). CDR1 SGHVS and CDR2 FQNEAQ come from the germline V gene. V gave up 3 bases and J gave up 5 bases, with 16 bases separating them. This CDR3 region has 16 residues. As DNA, the CDR3 is TGTGCCAGCAGCTTCCGGGACCTCACGGGAACCGGGGAGCTGTTTTTT. Translated, it gives CASSFRDLTGTGELFF.

This clone was seen once. The chain is built from TRBV30 and TRBJ2-7, with D possibly TRBD2 on 5 matching bases. The CDR3 is 12 amino acids. The germline CDR1 and CDR2 sequences are GTSNPN and SVGIG (reference sequence). Trimming removed 3 bases at V and 7 bases at J, with 13 bases between. CDR3 loop: CAWSLGSGEQYF. The CDR3 bases are TGTGCCTGGAGCCTGGGCTCGGGGGAGCAGTACTTC.